The present TCR beta chain was sequenced within a study of blood T cell repertoires in COVID-19 (dated by TCRdb to between 2020 and 2021). Context from the whole study: The collaborator samples originated in the United States, Italy and Spain and spanned the acute and convalescent phases of COVID-19. The prospective study material was composed of cDNA or gDNA derived from T cells, B-cell-depleted T cells, or PBMCs. Subjects who had been exposed to COVID-19, were actively infected with it, or had recovered from it provided the deeply sampled blood TCRbeta repertoires that made up the dataset. The repertoires were made available in a free public database intended to serve as a resource for research on the immune response to SARS-CoV-2. The samples were drawn from the first 160 participants of the ongoing ImmuneRACE study and from 950 to 1,500 subjects provided by 6 global collaborators. Nearly every sample came with metadata listing a de-identified subject ID, COVID-19 status, age in years and sex. Where HLA class I and class II types were available, the types were taken from metadata supplied by the sample provider, not from assay-based typing. Broad study findings and their caveats: The amount of clinical and demographic metadata varied by source and participant and was provided uncurated.

A note on this clone: Its binding antigen is unknown. Base qualities are missing; no much larger clone stands one base away.

The germline V gene (reference sequence) supplies CDR1 MNHEY and CDR2 SMNVEV. For this chain, trimming is 5 bases at the V end and 4 bases at the J end, and the number of junction bases without a gene match is 4. From the cysteine up to the phenylalanine, the CDR3 has a length of 14 residues. Of all the DNA, just the CDR3 is kept, 42 bases in frame from base 1. TCRbeta CDR3 regions were amplified from genomic DNA using the immunoSEQ Assay, a bias-controlled multiplex PCR. The authors' pipeline ran thus. The number of nucleated cells in each sample was estimated by amplification of reference gene primers within the assay. Sequence reads were collapsed and filtered to measure the absolute abundance of every unique TCRbeta CDR3 rearrangement. For each sample, productive Simpson clonality was calculated as the square root of Simpson's diversity index across productive rearrangements. TCRdb re-hosts the immuneACCESS table, in-frame sequences only. Its copies lack some clones; in the studies checked, an unresolved V gene accounts for under half of them, and the cause for the rest is not known. From that table come the V and J calls and clone size; the DNA was used to work out D and trimming. The sample records about 670,000 clones, 85% to 90% of which are singletons. About 0.24% of the sample goes to the ten largest clones.

Whole blood was collected in K2EDTA tubes by collaborating institutions according to the institutions' own protocols. For TCRbeta analysis, collaborators shipped samples as frozen whole blood, isolated PBMCs, or DNA extracted from either of those sample types. The sequence joins TRBV27 to TRBJ1-1, and TRBD1 matches 10 of the central bases. The sequence derives from a woman aged 18-30 years with acute or convalescent COVID-19. Sequencing input: peripheral blood. In nucleotide form, the sequence is TGTGCCAGCAGTACGAGACAGGGGGCCACTGAAGCTTTCTTT. This translates into CASSTRQGATEAFF.